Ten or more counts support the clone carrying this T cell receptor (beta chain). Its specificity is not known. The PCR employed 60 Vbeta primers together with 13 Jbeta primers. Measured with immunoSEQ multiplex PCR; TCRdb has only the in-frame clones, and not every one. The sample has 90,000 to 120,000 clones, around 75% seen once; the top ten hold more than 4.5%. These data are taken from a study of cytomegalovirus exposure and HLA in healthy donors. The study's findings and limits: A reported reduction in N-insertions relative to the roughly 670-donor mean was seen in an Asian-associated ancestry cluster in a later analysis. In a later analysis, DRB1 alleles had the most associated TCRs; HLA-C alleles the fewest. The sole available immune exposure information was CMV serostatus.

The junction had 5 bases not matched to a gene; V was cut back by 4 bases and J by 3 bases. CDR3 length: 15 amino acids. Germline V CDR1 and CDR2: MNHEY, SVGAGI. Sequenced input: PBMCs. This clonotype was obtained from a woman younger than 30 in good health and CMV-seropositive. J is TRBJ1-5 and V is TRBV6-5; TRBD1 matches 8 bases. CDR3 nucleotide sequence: TGTGCCAGCAGTTTACACAGGGGGTCCAATCAGCCCCAGCATTTT. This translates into CASSLHRGSNQPQHF.